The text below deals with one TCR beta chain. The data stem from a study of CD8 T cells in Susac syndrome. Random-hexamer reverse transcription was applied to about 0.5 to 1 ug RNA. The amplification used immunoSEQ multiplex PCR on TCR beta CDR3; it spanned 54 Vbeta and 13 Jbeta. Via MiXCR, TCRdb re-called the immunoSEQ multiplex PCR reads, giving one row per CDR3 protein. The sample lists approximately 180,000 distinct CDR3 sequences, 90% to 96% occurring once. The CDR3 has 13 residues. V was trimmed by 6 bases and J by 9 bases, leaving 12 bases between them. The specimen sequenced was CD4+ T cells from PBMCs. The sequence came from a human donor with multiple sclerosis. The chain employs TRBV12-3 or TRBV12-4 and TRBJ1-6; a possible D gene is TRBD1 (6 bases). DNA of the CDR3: TGTGCCAGCAGCAGGGGCCTACCTTCACCCCTCCACTTT. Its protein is CASSRGLPSPLHF.